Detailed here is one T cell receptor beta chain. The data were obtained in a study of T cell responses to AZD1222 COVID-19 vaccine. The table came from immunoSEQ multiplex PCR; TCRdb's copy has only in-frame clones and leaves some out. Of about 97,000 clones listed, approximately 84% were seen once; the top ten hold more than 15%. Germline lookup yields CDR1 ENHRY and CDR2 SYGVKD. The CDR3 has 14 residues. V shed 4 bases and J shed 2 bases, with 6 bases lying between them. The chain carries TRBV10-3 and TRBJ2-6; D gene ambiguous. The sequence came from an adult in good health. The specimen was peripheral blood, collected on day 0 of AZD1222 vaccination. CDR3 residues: CAISVMTGANVLTF. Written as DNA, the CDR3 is TGTGCCATCAGTGTGATGACTGGGGCCAACGTCCTGACTTTC.